This T cell receptor (beta chain) stems from a study of T cell responses to AZD1222 COVID-19 vaccine. The protocol was immunoSEQ multiplex PCR, while the TCRdb copy is restricted to in-frame clones and leaves out a portion. The data show 99,000 or so clones, about 88% seen once. The V gene's germline CDR1 is LNHNV and CDR2 YYDKDF (reference sequence). This CDR3 is built from 14 residues. Losses at the gene ends were 5 bases for V and 7 bases for J; bases not matched to a gene: 6. Overall study findings and caveats: Seropositivity was recorded at baseline in only a handful of AZD1222 recipients. Regions left unmutated in variants are reportedly the target of nearly half of spike-specific TCRs.

A remark on this clone: Its antigen is undetermined.

The origin of this receptor is an adult in good health. Here the sequenced sample was peripheral blood, taken on day 0 of AZD1222 vaccination. The rearrangement joins TRBV15 to TRBJ1-5; 9 nucleotides agree with TRBD1. The CDR3 DNA follows: TGTGCCACCAGCTGGGGACAGGGCGGGCAGCCCCAGCATTTT. Its translation is CATSWGQGGQPQHF.